Below are 27 T cell receptor beta chains sequenced from a single sample in a study of T cells in Graves' hyperthyroidism and ophthalmopathy. Amplification of TCR beta CDR3 regions used RNA as the template. An initial round of RT-PCR targeting the TCR CDR3 relied on the HTBI primer set. TCRdb re-analysed the multiplex PCR reads in MiXCR, keeping a single row per CDR3 protein. This sample has around 380,000 distinct CDR3 sequences; around an eighth occur once, and the top ten carry roughly 20%. Sequences were obtained from blood. These TCRs come from a man aged 30-40 years with Graves' hyperthyroidism that later progressed to Graves' ophthalmopathy.

Ten or more counts support this clonotype. The chain joins TRBV19 to TRBJ2-7; possibly TRBD1 or TRBD2 for D (5 bases each). Germline-derived CDR1 and CDR2 are LNHDA and SQIVND (reference sequence). The V end was cut by 1 base, the J end by 2 bases, with 6 bases between. The CDR3 sequence is 13 residues long. The CDR3 loop reads CASSIGGAYEQYF. The DNA of the CDR3 is TGTGCCAGTAGTATAGGAGGGGCCTACGAGCAGTACTTC.

This clonotype has ten or more counts. The V and J genes are TRBV11-3 and TRBJ1-4; the D gene is possibly TRBD1 (5 bases). CDR1 and CDR2 (germline): SGHNT, YENEEA. V lost 6 bases to trimming and J lost 3 bases, with 14 bases between them. The length of the CDR3 is 15 residues. CDR3 nucleotide sequence: TGTGCCAGCAGTTCATCGGGGCTCGCTAATGAAAAACTGTTTTTT. Encoded protein: CASSSSGLANEKLFF.

DNA for the CDR3: TGCAGTGCTAGAGAACCTACAGGGTTCTACGAGCAGTACTTC. It yields the protein CSAREPTGFYEQYF. J is TRBJ2-7 and V is TRBV20-1; the D gene is possibly TRBD1 (6 bases). The CDR3 runs 14 residues. Germline CDR1 DFQATT, CDR2 SNEGSKA (reference sequence). V lost 0 bases, J lost 3 bases, and 12 bases lay in between.

Ten or more counts support this clonotype. The CDR3 protein is CASSPRGVLWMNTEAFF. As DNA, the CDR3 is TGTGCCAGCAGCCCCCGCGGGGTGTTGTGGATGAACACTGAAGCTTTCTTT. The chain has TRBV6-1 and TRBJ1-1, with D hard to call. This CDR3 spans 17 amino acids. Germline CDR1 reads MNHNS; CDR2 reads SASEGT. Trimming shortened V by 6 bases and J by 0 bases, and 20 bases separated the two germline ends.

This clonotype turned up a few times. The chain couples TRBV18 to TRBJ1-2, with D unresolved. Germline lookup yields CDR1 KGHSH and CDR2 LQKENI. The V gene lost 2 bases and the J gene lost 4 bases, with 11 bases spanning the gap. The CDR3 sequence is 14 residues long. CDR3 in DNA: TGTGCCAGCTCACCAAAGTCGGGAAGCTATGGCTACACCTTC. It is translated as CASSPKSGSYGYTF.

The CDR3 DNA follows: TGTGCCAGCAGTTACTTTGGACTAGGGGCCTACAATGAGCAGTTCTTC. Amino acid sequence: CASSYFGLGAYNEQFF. The rearrangement joins TRBV6-5 to TRBJ2-1; TRBD2 agrees at 7 bases. Trimming at V came to 1 base and at J to 2 bases, leaving 5 bases not matched to a gene. Germline values: CDR1 MNHEY, CDR2 SVGAGI. This CDR3 spans 16 amino acids.

This clonotype was recorded many times. The chain carries TRBV7-8 and TRBJ1-5, with a weak D call TRBD1 (6 bases). The V end lost 5 bases, the J end lost 6 bases, and 17 bases lay between the germline ends. Per the germline V gene, CDR1 is SGHVS and CDR2 is FQNEAQ. This CDR3 spans 15 amino acids. This CDR3 reads CASSPGTGRGQPQHF. CDR3 nucleotide sequence: TGTGCCAGCAGCCCCGGGACGGGCAGGGGTCAGCCCCAGCATTTT.

This clonotype was found many times. V is TRBV6-1 and J is TRBJ2-5; 11 nucleotides line up with TRBD1. J gave up 5 bases and V 5 bases, and 10 bases lay outside the gene matches. The CDR3 runs 16 residues. Germline V gene sequence: CDR1 MNHNS, CDR2 SASEGT. The CDR3 region is CASSSRTGGDRETQYF. The CDR3 region has the DNA TGTGCCAGCAGTTCCCGGACAGGGGGCGATCGGGAGACCCAGTACTTC.

This clonotype has ten or more counts. This sequence joins TRBV12-3 or TRBV12-4 and TRBJ1-4; no reliable D call. The CDR3 has 14 amino acids. V gave up 3 bases and J gave up 8 bases, with 13 bases separating them. CDR3 amino acids: CASSFKDLGEKLFF. CDR3 sequence (DNA): TGTGCCAGCAGTTTCAAAGACCTGGGGGAAAAACTGTTTTTT.

The V and J genes are TRBV10-3 and TRBJ2-1; 8 nucleotides line up with TRBD2. The CDR3 runs to 15 residues. Losses at the gene ends were 0 bases for V and 6 bases for J; bases not matched to a gene: 4. Germline CDR1 is ENHRY and CDR2 is SYGVKD. CDR3 loop: CAISESTRGGNEQFF. The CDR3 DNA sequence: TGTGCCATCAGTGAGTCGACTCGGGGGGGCAATGAGCAGTTCTTC.

This clonotype showed up just once. A read error is possible here, since a much larger clone lies one base away. The rearrangement uses TRBV6-1 and TRBJ2-3, with 10 bases matching TRBD2. Germline CDR1 is MNHNS and CDR2 is SASEGT. The CDR3 totals 15 residues. The CDR3 region has the DNA TGTACCAGCTCCTTCAGCGGGGGGGGGACAGATACGCAGTATTTT. Translation gives CTSSFSGGGTDTQYF.

CDR3 DNA sequence: TGCGCCAGCAGCCAAGCTTGGGACACGTCCTCCTACGAGCAGTACTTC. It specifies CASSQAWDTSSYEQYF. This chain joins TRBV4-1 and TRBJ2-7, with a tentative D call TRBD1 (6 bases). Between the trimmed V and J ends, which lost 1 base and 0 bases, there was a span of 13 bases. Germline-derived CDR1 and CDR2 are MGHRA and YSYEKL. CDR3 length: 16 amino acids.

The chain uses TRBV19 and TRBJ2-1, with TRBD2 matching over 7 bases. The V gene end was trimmed by 4 bases and the J gene end by 8 bases; junction bases not matched to a gene: 8. The CDR3 sequence is 14 residues long. The germline CDR1 and CDR2 sequences are LNHDA and SQIVND (reference sequence). Here the CDR3 DNA reads TGTGCCAGTAGTAAGCGGGGTCGATACGATGAGCAGTTCTTC. It codes for CASSKRGRYDEQFF.

This clonotype was counted ten times or more. This chain uses TRBV12-3 or TRBV12-4 with TRBJ2-3; D not certain. The CDR3 sequence is 13 residues long. Deletions cut 1 base from V and 4 bases from J, with 6 bases between. CDR3 nucleotides: TGTGCCAGCAGTTTAGGGGGATCAGATACGCAGTATTTT. This translates into CASSLGGSDTQYF.

This clonotype was seen ten or more times. V is TRBV3-1 and J is TRBJ1-5; D remains unclear. CDR3 length: 13 amino acids. Germline V gene data show CDR1 as LGHDT and CDR2 as YNNKEL (reference sequence). The V end lost 0 bases, the J end lost 5 bases, and 5 bases lay between the germline ends. The CDR3 DNA sequence: TGTGCCAGCAGCCAAGACAGGTATCAGCCCCAGCATTTT. Its translation: CASSQDRYQPQHF.

This clonotype was counted at least ten times. The chain carries TRBV20-1 and TRBJ2-7, with D perhaps TRBD1 (6 bases). V lost 3 bases, J lost 4 bases, and 16 bases lay in between. Germline V gives CDR1 DFQATT, CDR2 SNEGSKA (reference sequence). The CDR3 has 14 amino acids. The CDR3 is CSASGQFGHYEQYF. Here the CDR3 DNA reads TGCAGTGCTAGTGGACAGTTTGGTCATTACGAGCAGTACTTC.

This clonotype was observed many times. V usage is TRBV6-1 and J usage is TRBJ1-1; D is unresolved. This CDR3 contains 14 residues. CDR1 is MNHNS and CDR2 is SASEGT in the germline V gene. Trimming removed 1 base at V and 1 base at J, with 7 bases between. CDR3 residues: CASSEEKENTEAFF. The DNA for the CDR3 is TGTGCCAGCAGTGAAGAGAAAGAGAACACTGAAGCTTTCTTT.

This clonotype was observed a handful of times. The chain carries TRBV5-1 and TRBJ1-4, with 7 bases lining up with TRBD1. CDR3 size: 14 residues. With 6 bases clipped from V and 4 bases from J, the junction kept 6 bases outside the gene matches. CDR1 SGHRS and CDR2 YFSETQ come from the germline V gene. CDR3 bases: TGCGCCAGCAACCCGGGACAGTTTAATGAAAAACTGTTTTTT. Protein product: CASNPGQFNEKLFF.

This clonotype was recorded many times. The chain uses TRBV2 and TRBJ1-4, with TRBD1 matching 7 bases. Germline V gives CDR1 SNHLY, CDR2 FYNNEI. This CDR3 is 15 amino acids long. J lost 8 bases, V lost 6 bases, and 12 bases had no gene match. Here the CDR3 reads CASSVLDREREKLFF. CDR3 coding DNA: TGTGCCAGCAGCGTACTCGACAGGGAGAGGGAAAAACTGTTTTTT.

V usage is TRBV7-9 and J usage is TRBJ1-1; D is undetermined. CDR1 and CDR2 (germline): SEHNR, FQNEAQ (reference sequence). The CDR3 runs 16 residues. V shed 3 bases and J shed 0 bases, with 14 bases lying between them. The chain's CDR3 is CASSFEDGRLNTEAFF. The CDR3 coding sequence is TGTGCCAGCAGCTTCGAAGACGGACGGCTGAACACTGAAGCTTTCTTT.

In this sample, this clonotype turned up a few times. The genes are TRBV10-3 and TRBJ1-5, with D tentatively TRBD1 (6 bases). The CDR3 loop spans 14 amino acids. Trimming stripped 7 bases from V and 7 bases from J, with 17 bases between. Germline CDR1 reads ENHRY; CDR2 reads SYGVKD. CDR3 coding DNA: TGTGCCATCAAGCCTGACAGGCAGGAACAGCCCCAGCATTTT. Translation gives CAIKPDRQEQPQHF.

This clonotype occurred many times. The CDR3 DNA is TGTGCCAGCAGCTTACTCGAAAGGGGGACAGGGGAGGAAAAACTGTTTTTT. It yields the protein CASSLLERGTGEEKLFF. V is TRBV7-4 and J is TRBJ1-4; 10 bases map to TRBD1. Per germline, CDR1 SGHVT and CDR2 SQSDAQ. The CDR3 extends over 17 amino acids. With V trimmed by 2 bases and J by 8 bases, 11 bases remained unmatched.

V usage is TRBV5-1 and J usage is TRBJ2-3; TRBD2 matches 8 bases. The germline gives CDR1 SGHRS, CDR2 YFSETQ. Trimming took 4 bases from V and 5 from J; bases not matched to a gene: 9. There are 15 residues in the CDR3. CDR3 DNA: TGCGCCAGCAGCCCTGAGACTAGCGCTAGAGATACGCAGTATTTT. It yields the protein CASSPETSARDTQYF.

At least ten counts were recorded for this clonotype. V gene TRBV6-1 combines with J gene TRBJ1-1, with a possible D match to TRBD1 (6 bases). V was shortened by 2 bases and J by 6 bases, with 16 bases between the two germline ends. The CDR3 consists of 15 residues. Germline V gene sequence: CDR1 MNHNS, CDR2 SASEGT. The CDR3 nucleotides are TGTGCCAGCAGTGAAAGGTGGGGCAGGGGTCCTGAAGCTTTCTTT. Its protein is CASSERWGRGPEAFF.

A few counts support this clonotype. This chain connects TRBV30 to TRBJ1-6; no clear D. The CDR3 totals 17 residues. V gave up 3 bases and J gave up 0 bases, with 15 bases separating them. The germline CDR1 and CDR2 sequences are GTSNPN and SVGIG (reference sequence). DNA for the CDR3: TGTGCCTGGAGCTTAAGCGGGGTTAGCTCCTATAATTCACCCCTCCACTTT. Its protein is CAWSLSGVSSYNSPLHF.

This clonotype was detected ten times or more. This sequence joins TRBV27 and TRBJ1-1, with a weak D call TRBD1 (5 bases). The CDR3 runs to 14 residues. Germline CDR1 is MNHEY and CDR2 is SMNVEV (reference sequence). V dropped 2 bases and J dropped 8 bases, with 15 bases sitting between them. CDR3 nucleotides: TGTGCCAGCAGTTTACATCAGGCGGGGGTAGAAGCTTTCTTT. This encodes CASSLHQAGVEAFF.

In this sample, this clonotype turned up many times. The rearrangement uses TRBV20-1 and TRBJ1-1; D is unresolved. CDR1 and CDR2 from the germline V gene are DFQATT and SNEGSKA (reference sequence). Between the trimmed V and J ends, which lost 6 bases and 0 bases, there was a span of 17 bases. CDR3 size: 15 residues. The CDR3 is CSAQEKFFLNTEAFF. Here the CDR3 DNA reads TGCAGTGCCCAGGAGAAGTTTTTCTTGAACACTGAAGCTTTCTTT.